This TCR beta chain comes out of a study of cytomegalovirus exposure and HLA in healthy donors. Study outcomes and limitations: For most TCR beta V segments, an earlier analysis put the productive rate at about 90% or about 30% of the time. Presence/absence analyses rested on an assumption that sequencing depth was roughly uniform across donors.

The PCR ran on 60 Vbeta and 13 Jbeta primers. Assay used: immunoSEQ multiplex PCR; TCRdb lists only in-frame clones, some missing. The data show 130,000 to 150,000 clones, around 75% seen once. In the case of this clone: Antigen unknown.

Unmatched junction bases numbered 1, after V lost 6 bases and J lost 5 bases. The CDR3 covers 12 residues. Germline CDR1 is MNHNS and CDR2 is SASEGT. Everyone who donated was a healthy bone marrow donor. Sequenced input: PBMCs. This receptor was taken from a woman between 25 and 40 years old in good health and CMV-seronegative. The rearrangement links TRBV6-1 to TRBJ2-3; 8 bases map to TRBD2. The CDR3 DNA reads as TGTGCCAGCAGCCTAGCGGGAGATACGCAGTATTTT. Translated, it gives CASSLAGDTQYF.